The next 9 T cell receptor beta chains were all read from a single sample in a study of vaccination effects on CD4 cells after COVID-19. Their antigens remain unidentified. Before any sequencing was done, the ViraFEST assay used viral peptide pools to expand antigen-specific CD4+ T cells. Investigators separated out CD4+ T cells once around nine days of culture had passed. Nobody among the vaccine recipients had prior SARS-CoV-2 infection (nucleocapsid antibodies were negative). Profiled with immunoSEQ multiplex PCR; TCRdb holds only in-frame clones, not every one. Of about 41,000 clones listed, under 85% are singletons. The starting material was CD4+ T cells from PBMCs cultured with HCoV-NL63 spike peptides, obtained before COVID-19 vaccination. These receptors were obtained from a human donor who received a COVID-19 vaccine.

The chain recombines TRBV11-2 with TRBJ2-7, with D perhaps matching TRBD1 (5 bases). The CDR3 extends over 14 amino acids. Trimming stripped 0 bases from V and 4 bases from J, with 10 bases between. The V gene's germline CDR1 is SGHAT and CDR2 FQNNGV. Written as DNA, the CDR3 is TGTGCCAGCAGCTTAGATCATGGGGCTTACGAGCAGTACGTC. Translation gives CASSLDHGAYEQYV.

J is TRBJ2-6 and V is TRBV5-1; TRBD2 aligns across 9 bases. CDR3 size: 17 residues. Germline V gene lookup returns CDR1 SGHRS and CDR2 YFSETQ. V lost 6 bases, J lost 0 bases, and 7 bases stayed unmatched. CDR3 bases: TGCGCCAGCACAACTAGCGGGTTGATCTCTGGGGCCAACGTCCTGACTTTC. The encoded protein is CASTTSGLISGANVLTF.

The chain combines TRBV5-1 with TRBJ1-4, with D unresolved. This CDR3 is 15 amino acids long. Germline-derived CDR1 and CDR2 are SGHRS and YFSETQ. V gave up 1 base and J gave up 0 bases, with 7 bases separating them. CDR3 coding DNA: TGCGCCAGCAGCTTGACCGGGACAACTAATGAAAAACTGTTTTTT. Translated, it gives CASSLTGTTNEKLFF.

This sequence joins TRBV5-3 and TRBJ2-5; 9 bases map to TRBD1. TRBV5-3 is recorded as an ORF, its role being uncertain. The CDR3 has 16 amino acids. V lost 1 base, J lost 2 bases, and 6 bases stayed unmatched. The CDR3 DNA reads as TGTGCCAGAAGCTTGCATCCGGGACAGGGACAAGAGACCCAGTACTTC. This sequence encodes CARSLHPGQGQETQYF.

V gene TRBV2 combines with J gene TRBJ1-6, with TRBD1 identical over 9 bases. This CDR3 region has 14 residues. Germline V lookup: CDR1 SNHLY, CDR2 FYNNEI. V lost 4 bases and J lost 13; bases outside the gene matches: 8. CDR3 in DNA: TGTGCCAGCAGTGCCGGGACAGGGTTTTCGCCCCTCCACTTT. It yields the protein CASSAGTGFSPLHF. Full variable domain (remainder filled in from reference TRBV2 and TRBJ1-6): EPEVTQTPSHQVTQMGQEVILRCVPISNHLYFYWYRQILGQKVEFLVSFYNNEISEKSEIFDDQFSVERPDGSNFTLKIRSTKLEDSAMYFCASSAGTGFSPLHFGNGTRLTVT.

As DNA, the CDR3 is TGTGCCAGCACCTCATCTAGGGGGGGTCTCGAGACCCAGTACTTC. Its translation: CASTSSRGGLETQYF. V usage is TRBV3-1 (or the pseudogene TRBV3-2) and J usage is TRBJ2-5; weak D call: TRBD2 (7 bases). Trimming stripped 7 bases from V and 5 bases from J, with 20 bases between. The CDR3 has 15 residues. The germline V gene has CDR1 LGHDT and CDR2 YNNKEL (reference sequence).

The genes are TRBV2 and TRBJ1-2; 10 bases map to TRBD1. Trimming cost V 6 bases and J 4 bases; bases outside gene matches: 2. The CDR3 length is 13 residues. Germline V gives CDR1 SNHLY, CDR2 FYNNEI. The CDR3 region has the DNA TGTGCCAGCAGAGGGACAGGGGTCTATGGCTACACCTTC. Translating gives CASRGTGVYGYTF.

The V gene is TRBV7-2, the J gene TRBJ2-1; 7 bases align to TRBD2. The CDR3 loop spans 13 amino acids. Looked up from germline, CDR1 is SGHTA and CDR2 is FQGNSA. Trimming took 5 bases from V and 7 from J; bases not matched to a gene: 5. The CDR3 loop is CASSVPGGNEQFF. The CDR3 DNA reads TGTGCCAGCAGCGTCCCCGGGGGGAATGAGCAGTTCTTC.

The sample holds a few counts of this clone. CDR3 loop: CARILLQNPLHGYTF. In DNA, the CDR3 is TGTGCCAGAATCCTGTTACAAAACCCACTCCATGGCTACACCTTC. This chain connects TRBV5-3 to TRBJ1-2, with no clear D. TRBV5-3 is marked as an open reading frame, function uncertain. The length of the CDR3 is 15 residues. The V gene lost 6 bases and the J gene lost 6 bases, with 21 bases spanning the gap.